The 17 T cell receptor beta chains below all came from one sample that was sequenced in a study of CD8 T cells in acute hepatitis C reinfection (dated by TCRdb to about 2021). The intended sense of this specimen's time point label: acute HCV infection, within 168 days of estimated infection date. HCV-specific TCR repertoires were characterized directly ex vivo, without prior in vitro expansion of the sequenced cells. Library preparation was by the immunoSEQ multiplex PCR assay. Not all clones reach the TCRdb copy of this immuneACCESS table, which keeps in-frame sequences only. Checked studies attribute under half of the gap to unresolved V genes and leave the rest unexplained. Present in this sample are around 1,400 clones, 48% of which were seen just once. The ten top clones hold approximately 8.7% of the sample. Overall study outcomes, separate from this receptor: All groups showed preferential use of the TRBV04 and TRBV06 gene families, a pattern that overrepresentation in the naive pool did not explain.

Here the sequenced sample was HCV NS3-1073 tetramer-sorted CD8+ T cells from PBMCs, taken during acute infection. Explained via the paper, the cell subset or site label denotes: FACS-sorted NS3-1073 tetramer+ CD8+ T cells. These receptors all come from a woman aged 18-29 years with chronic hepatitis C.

The CDR3 region is CASSQEIAGGNEQFF. CDR3 nucleotides: TGCGCCAGCAGCCAAGAGATCGCGGGGGGAAATGAGCAGTTCTTC. The gene calls are TRBV4-3 and TRBJ2-1, with 8 nucleotides matching TRBD2. V was clipped by 0 bases and J by 7 bases; unmatched bases: 5. CDR3 size: 15 residues. Germline V CDR1 and CDR2: LGHNA, YSLEER.

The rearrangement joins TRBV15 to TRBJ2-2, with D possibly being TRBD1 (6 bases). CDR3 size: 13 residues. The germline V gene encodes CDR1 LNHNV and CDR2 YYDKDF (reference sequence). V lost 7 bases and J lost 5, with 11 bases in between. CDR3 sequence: CATKIQGTGELFF. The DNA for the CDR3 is TGTGCCACCAAGATACAGGGTACCGGGGAGCTGTTTTTT.

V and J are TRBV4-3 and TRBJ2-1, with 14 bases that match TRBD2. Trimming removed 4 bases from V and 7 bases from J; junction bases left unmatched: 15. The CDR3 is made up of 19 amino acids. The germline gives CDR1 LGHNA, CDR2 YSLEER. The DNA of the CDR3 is TGCGCCAGCAGCCCCGAGCCCCACCAGACTAGCGGGGGGGGAAATGAGCAGTTCTTC. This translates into CASSPEPHQTSGGGNEQFF.

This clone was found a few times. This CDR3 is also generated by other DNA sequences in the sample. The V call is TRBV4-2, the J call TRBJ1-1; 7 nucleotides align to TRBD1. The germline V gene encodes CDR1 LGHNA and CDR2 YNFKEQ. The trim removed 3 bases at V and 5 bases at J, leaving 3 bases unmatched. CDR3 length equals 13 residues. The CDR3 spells CASSQETGTEAFF. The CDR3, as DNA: TGTGCCAGCAGCCAGGAGACAGGGACTGAAGCTTTCTTT.

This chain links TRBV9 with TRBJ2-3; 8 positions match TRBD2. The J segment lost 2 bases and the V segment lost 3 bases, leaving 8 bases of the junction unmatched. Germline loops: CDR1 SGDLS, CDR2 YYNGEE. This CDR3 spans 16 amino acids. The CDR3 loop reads CASSGPMGLDTDTQYF. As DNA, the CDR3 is TGTGCCAGCAGCGGCCCCATGGGACTAGACACAGATACGCAGTATTTT.

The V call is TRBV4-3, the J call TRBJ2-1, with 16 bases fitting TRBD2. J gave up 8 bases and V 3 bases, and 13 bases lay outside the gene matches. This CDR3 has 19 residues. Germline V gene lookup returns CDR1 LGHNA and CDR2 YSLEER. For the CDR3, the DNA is TGCGCCAGCAGCCATCTCCCAGCCGGGACTAGCGGGGGGGGAGATGAGCAGTTCTTC. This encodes CASSHLPAGTSGGGDEQFF.

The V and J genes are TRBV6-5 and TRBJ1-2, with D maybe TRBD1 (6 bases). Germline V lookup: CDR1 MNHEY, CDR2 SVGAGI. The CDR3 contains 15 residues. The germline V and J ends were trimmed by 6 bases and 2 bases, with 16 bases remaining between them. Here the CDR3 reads CASSSVPGANYGYTF. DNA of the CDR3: TGTGCCAGCAGCTCCGTACCAGGGGCCAACTATGGCTACACCTTC.

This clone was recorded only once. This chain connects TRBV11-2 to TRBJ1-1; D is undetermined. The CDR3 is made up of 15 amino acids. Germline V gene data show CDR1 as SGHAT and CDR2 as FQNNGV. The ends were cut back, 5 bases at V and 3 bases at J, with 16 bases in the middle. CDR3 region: CASSTTEAGDTEAFF. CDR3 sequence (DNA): TGTGCCAGCAGCACAACGGAGGCCGGGGACACTGAAGCTTTCTTT.

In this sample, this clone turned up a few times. The CDR3 spells CASSLTGVPYEQYF. CDR3 nucleotide sequence: TGTGCCAGCAGTTTAACAGGGGTCCCCTACGAGCAGTACTTC. The chain is built from TRBV27 and TRBJ2-7; 7 bases fit TRBD1. This CDR3 contains 14 residues. The trim removed 2 bases at V and 2 bases at J, leaving 3 bases unmatched. Germline V gene sequence: CDR1 MNHEY, CDR2 SMNVEV (reference sequence).

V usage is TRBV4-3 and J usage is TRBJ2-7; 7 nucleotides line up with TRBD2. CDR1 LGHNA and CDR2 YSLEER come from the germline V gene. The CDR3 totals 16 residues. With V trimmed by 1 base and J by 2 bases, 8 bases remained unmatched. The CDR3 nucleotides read TGCGCCAGCAGCCAAGTTTTGGGGGGGGAACCCTACGAGCAGTACTTC. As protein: CASSQVLGGEPYEQYF.

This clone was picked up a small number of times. CDR3 in amino acids: CASSPLRDTQYF. The CDR3 DNA reads as TGTGCCAGCAGCCCGCTGAGAGATACGCAGTATTTT. The gene calls are TRBV16 and TRBJ2-3; D is ambiguous. V was clipped by 4 bases and J by 5 bases, with 7 bases between them. Germline lookup yields CDR1 KGHSY and CDR2 FQNENV. The CDR3 is 12 amino acids.

The CDR3 DNA reads as TGTGCCAGCAGTATTCTAGCGGCCGGCTACAATGAGCAGTTCTTC. Translating gives CASSILAAGYNEQFF. The chain combines TRBV27 with TRBJ2-1; 7 positions agree with TRBD2. Germline values: CDR1 MNHEY, CDR2 SMNVEV (reference sequence). This CDR3 region has 15 residues. The junction had 7 bases not matched to a gene; V was cut back by 5 bases and J by 3 bases.

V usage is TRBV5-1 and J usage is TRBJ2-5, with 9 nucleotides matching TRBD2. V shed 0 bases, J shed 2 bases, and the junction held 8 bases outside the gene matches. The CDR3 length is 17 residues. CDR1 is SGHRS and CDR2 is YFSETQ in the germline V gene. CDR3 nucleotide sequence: TGCGCCAGCAGCTTGGTCTCGAGCGGGGGGTTTCAAGAGACCCAGTACTTC. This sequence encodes CASSLVSSGGFQETQYF.

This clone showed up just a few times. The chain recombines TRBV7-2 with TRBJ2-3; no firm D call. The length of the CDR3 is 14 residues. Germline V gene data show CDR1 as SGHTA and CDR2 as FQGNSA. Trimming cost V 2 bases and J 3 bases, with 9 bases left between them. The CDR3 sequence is CASSLHLQTDTQYF. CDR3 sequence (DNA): TGTGCCAGCAGCTTACACCTCCAGACAGATACGCAGTATTTT.

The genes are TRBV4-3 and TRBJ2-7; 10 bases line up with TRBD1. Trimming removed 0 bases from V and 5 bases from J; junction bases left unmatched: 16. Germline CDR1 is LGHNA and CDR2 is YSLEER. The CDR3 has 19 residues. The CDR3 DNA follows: TGCGCCAGCAGCCAAGAACCGACAGGGGGCGCGGGGGGTGGGGACGAGCAGTACTTC. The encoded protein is CASSQEPTGGAGGGDEQYF.

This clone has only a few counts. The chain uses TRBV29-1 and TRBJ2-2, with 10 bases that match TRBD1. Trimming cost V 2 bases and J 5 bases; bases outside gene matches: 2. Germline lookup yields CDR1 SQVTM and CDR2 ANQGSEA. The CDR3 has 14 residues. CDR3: CSVEPGQGTGELFF. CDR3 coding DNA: TGCAGCGTTGAACCGGGACAGGGGACCGGGGAGCTGTTTTTT.

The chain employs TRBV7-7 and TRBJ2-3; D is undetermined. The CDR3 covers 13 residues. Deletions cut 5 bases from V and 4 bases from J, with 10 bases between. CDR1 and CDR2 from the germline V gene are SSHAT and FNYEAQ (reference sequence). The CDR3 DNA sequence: TGTGCCAGCAGCGCTGGTCCACCAGATACGCAGTATTTT. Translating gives CASSAGPPDTQYF.